The rows below give T cell receptor beta chains drawn from one sample of a study of cytomegalovirus exposure and HLA in healthy donors. Profiled with immunoSEQ multiplex PCR; TCRdb holds only in-frame clones, not every one. The table lists about 150,000 clones, about 80% of them singletons. The specimen was PBMCs. The receptors stem from a woman in her 50s in good health and CMV-seropositive. The CDR3 runs from the conserved cysteine through the conserved F or W. The order of the fields is V gene, CDR3 protein.

v_gene: TRBV19; CDR3aa: CASSMARQITGELFF
v_gene: TRBV5-4; CDR3aa: CASSYGGVNDQPQHF
v_gene: TRBV7-2; CDR3aa: CVSSKRDRGEETQYF
v_gene: TRBV7-9; CDR3aa: CAISIAGGRANEQFF
v_gene: TRBV7-2; CDR3aa: CASSLIMGQRPGETQYF
v_gene: TRBV5-1; CDR3aa: CASSLGVLNTGELFF
v_gene: TRBV29-1; CDR3aa: CSVPSPGSAFF
v_gene: TRBV5-1; CDR3aa: CASSLDSAGASDTQYF
v_gene: TRBV7-3; CDR3aa: CASSRLAEQGGELFF
v_gene: TRBV6-1; CDR3aa: CASSRGRVINEQFF
v_gene: TRBV19; CDR3aa: CASSIGGREADTQYF
v_gene: TRBV28; CDR3aa: CASSPGGFTIGYTF